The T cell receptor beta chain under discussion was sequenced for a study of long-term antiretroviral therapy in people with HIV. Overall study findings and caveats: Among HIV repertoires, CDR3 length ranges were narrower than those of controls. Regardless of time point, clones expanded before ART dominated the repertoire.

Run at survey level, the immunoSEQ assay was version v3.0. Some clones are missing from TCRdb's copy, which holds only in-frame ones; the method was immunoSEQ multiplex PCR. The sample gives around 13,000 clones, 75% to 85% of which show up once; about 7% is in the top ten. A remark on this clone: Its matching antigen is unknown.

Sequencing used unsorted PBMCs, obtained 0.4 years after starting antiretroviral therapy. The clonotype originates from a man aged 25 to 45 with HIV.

CDR3 in DNA: TGCAGCGTTGAAAGGGGGGATGCTGGCTACACCTTC. It codes for CSVERGDAGYTF. The chain has TRBV29-1 and TRBJ1-2; weak D call: TRBD1 (6 bases). Germline-derived CDR1 and CDR2 are SQVTM and ANQGSEA. Trimming removed 2 bases at V and 7 bases at J, with 11 bases between. This CDR3 is built from 12 residues.